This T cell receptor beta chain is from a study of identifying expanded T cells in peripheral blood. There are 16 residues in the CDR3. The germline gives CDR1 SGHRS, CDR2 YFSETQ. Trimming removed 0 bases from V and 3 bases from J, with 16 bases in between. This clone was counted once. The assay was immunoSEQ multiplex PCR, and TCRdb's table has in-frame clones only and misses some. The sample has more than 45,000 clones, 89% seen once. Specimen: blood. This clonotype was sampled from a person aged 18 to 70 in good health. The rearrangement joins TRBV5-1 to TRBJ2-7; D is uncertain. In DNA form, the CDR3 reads TGCGCCAGCAGCTTGGAACCTCAAACTCCGGGCTACGAGCAGTACTTC. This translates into CASSLEPQTPGYEQYF.